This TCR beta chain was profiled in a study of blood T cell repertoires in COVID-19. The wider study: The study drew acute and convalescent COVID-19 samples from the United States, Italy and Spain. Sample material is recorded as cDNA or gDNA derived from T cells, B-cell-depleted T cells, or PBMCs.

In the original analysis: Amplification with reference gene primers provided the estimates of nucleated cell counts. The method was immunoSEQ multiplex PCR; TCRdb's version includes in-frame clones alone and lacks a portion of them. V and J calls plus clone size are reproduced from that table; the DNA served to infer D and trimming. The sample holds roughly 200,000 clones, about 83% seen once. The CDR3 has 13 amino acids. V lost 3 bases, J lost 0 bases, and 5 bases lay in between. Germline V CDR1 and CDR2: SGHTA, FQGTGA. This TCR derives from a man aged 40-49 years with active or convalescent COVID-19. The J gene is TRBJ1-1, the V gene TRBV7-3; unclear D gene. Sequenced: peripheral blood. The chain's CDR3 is CASSFDLNTEAFF. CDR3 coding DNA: TGTGCCAGCAGCTTCGACTTGAACACTGAAGCTTTCTTT. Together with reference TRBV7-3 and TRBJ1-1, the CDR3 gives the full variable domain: GAGVSQTPSNKVTEKGKYVELRCDPISGHTALYWYRQSLGQGPEFLIYFQGTGAADDSGLPNDRFFAVRPEGSVSTLKIQRTERGDSAVYLCASSFDLNTEAFFGQGTRLTVV.